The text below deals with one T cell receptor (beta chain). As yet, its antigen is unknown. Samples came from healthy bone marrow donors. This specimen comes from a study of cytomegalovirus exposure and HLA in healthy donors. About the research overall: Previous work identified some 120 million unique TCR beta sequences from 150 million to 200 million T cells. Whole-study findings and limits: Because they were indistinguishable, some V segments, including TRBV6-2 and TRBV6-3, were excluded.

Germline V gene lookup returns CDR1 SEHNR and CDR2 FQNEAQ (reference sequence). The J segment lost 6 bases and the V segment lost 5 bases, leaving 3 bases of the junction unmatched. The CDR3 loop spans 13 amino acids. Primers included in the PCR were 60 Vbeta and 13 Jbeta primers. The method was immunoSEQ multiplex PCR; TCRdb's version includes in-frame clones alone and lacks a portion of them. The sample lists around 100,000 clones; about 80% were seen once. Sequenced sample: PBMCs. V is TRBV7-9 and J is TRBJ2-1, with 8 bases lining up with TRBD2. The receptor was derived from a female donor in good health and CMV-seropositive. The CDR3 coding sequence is TGTGCCAGCAGCCAGCGGGAGCGCAATGAGCAGTTCTTC. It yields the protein CASSQRERNEQFF.